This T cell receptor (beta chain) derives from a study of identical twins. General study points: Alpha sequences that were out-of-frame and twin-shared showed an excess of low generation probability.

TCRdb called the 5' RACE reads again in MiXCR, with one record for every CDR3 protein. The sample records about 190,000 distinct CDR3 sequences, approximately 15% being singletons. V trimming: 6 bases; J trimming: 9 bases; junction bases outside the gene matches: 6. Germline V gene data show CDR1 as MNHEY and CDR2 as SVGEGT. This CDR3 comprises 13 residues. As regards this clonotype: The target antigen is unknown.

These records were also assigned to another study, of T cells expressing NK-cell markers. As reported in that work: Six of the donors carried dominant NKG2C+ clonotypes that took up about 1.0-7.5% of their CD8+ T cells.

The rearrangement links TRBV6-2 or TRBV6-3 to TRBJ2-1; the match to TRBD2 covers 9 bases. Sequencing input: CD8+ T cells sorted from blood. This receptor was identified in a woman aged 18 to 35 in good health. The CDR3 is CASRERGEGEQFF. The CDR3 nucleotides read TGTGCCAGCAGGGAGCGGGGGGAGGGTGAGCAGTTCTTC.